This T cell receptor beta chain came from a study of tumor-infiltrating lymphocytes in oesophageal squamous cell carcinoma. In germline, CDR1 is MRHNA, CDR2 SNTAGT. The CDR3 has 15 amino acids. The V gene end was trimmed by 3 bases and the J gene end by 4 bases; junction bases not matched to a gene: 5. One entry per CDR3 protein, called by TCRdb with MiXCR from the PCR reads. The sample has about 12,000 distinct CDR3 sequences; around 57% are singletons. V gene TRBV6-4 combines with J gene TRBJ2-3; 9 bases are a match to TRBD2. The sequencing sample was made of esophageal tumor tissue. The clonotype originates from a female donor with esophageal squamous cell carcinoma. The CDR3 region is CASSDSGGLADTQYF. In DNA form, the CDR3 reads TGTGCCAGCAGTGATAGCGGGGGCTTGGCAGATACGCAGTATTTT.